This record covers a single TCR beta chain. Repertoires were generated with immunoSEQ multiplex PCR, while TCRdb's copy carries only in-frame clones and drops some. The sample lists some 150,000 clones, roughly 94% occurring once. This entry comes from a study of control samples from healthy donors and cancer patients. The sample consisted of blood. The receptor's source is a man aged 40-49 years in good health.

This CDR3 reads CASSWSGKNSPLHF. In DNA form, the CDR3 reads TGTGCCAGCAGTTGGTCAGGGAAGAATTCACCCCTCCACTTT. V and J are TRBV6-5 and TRBJ1-6, with a weak D call TRBD1 (5 bases). Germline-derived CDR1 and CDR2 are MNHEY and SVGAGI. The V end was cut by 4 bases, the J end by 7 bases, with 11 bases between. The CDR3 is 14 amino acids.